The 8 T cell receptor beta chains in this list originate from one sample, sequenced in a study of blood T cell repertoires in COVID-19. Here immunoSEQ multiplex PCR was the method, and the copy in TCRdb shows in-frame clones only, minus some. Seen here are hundreds of thousands of clones, around 86% observed once, and the top ten hold approximately 2.1%. The sequencing sample was made of PBMCs or T cells enriched from blood (not recorded which). The receptors shown here come from a woman aged 45-65 years who had recovered from COVID-19.

The V gene is TRBV6-5, the J gene TRBJ2-3, with 10 bases lining up with TRBD2. The V gene end was trimmed by 10 bases and the J gene end by 5 bases; junction bases not matched to a gene: 9. The CDR3 has 14 residues. Germline V gene lookup returns CDR1 MNHEY and CDR2 SVGAGI. The CDR3 DNA follows: TGTGCCACCCGCCTAGCGGGAGCAGGAGATACGCAGTATTTT. Amino acids: CATRLAGAGDTQYF.

The genes are TRBV5-1 and TRBJ2-2; TRBD1 matches 9 bases. CDR3 size: 17 residues. Germline CDR1 is SGHRS and CDR2 is YFSETQ. V shed 0 bases, J shed 5 bases, and the junction held 8 bases outside the gene matches. This CDR3 reads CASSLAYETGGTGELFF. The CDR3, as DNA: TGCGCCAGCAGCTTGGCCTATGAGACAGGGGGAACCGGGGAGCTGTTTTTT.

The rearrangement joins TRBV5-1 to TRBJ1-1; D gene unclear. The ends were cut back, 3 bases at V and 1 base at J, with 7 bases in the middle. The CDR3 covers 13 residues. Germline CDR1 and CDR2: SGHRS and YFSETQ. The CDR3 DNA reads as TGCGCCAGCAGCTCCTATGAGAACACTGAAGCTTTCTTT. Its translation: CASSSYENTEAFF.

CDR3 sequence reads: CASSIVAGLGNSPLHF. The CDR3, as DNA: TGTGCCAGTAGTATAGTCGCAGGGTTGGGGAATTCACCCCTCCACTTT. The chain combines TRBV19 with TRBJ1-6, with D perhaps TRBD1 (5 bases). The V and J ends lost 1 base and 7 bases respectively, with 14 bases between them. Germline V CDR1 and CDR2: LNHDA, SQIVND (reference sequence). This CDR3 contains 16 residues.

The J gene is TRBJ2-1, the V gene TRBV19, with 7 nucleotides matching TRBD2. The trim removed 9 bases at V and 3 bases at J, leaving 14 bases unmatched. The CDR3 sequence is 16 residues long. Per germline, CDR1 LNHDA and CDR2 SQIVND (reference sequence). This chain's CDR3 is CASTNSQRGSYNEQFF. CDR3 coding DNA: TGTGCCAGCACTAATTCCCAGCGGGGCAGCTACAATGAGCAGTTCTTC.

This chain connects TRBV11-3 to TRBJ2-7, with 7 nucleotides matching TRBD1. V lost 0 bases to trimming and J lost 9 bases; unmatched junction nucleotides: 5. The CDR3 extends over 13 amino acids. CDR1 SGHNT and CDR2 YENEEA come from the germline V gene. CDR3 sequence (DNA): TGTGCCAGCAGCTTAGATGACAGGGTTACGCAGTACTTC. It is translated as CASSLDDRVTQYF.

V gene TRBV10-3 combines with J gene TRBJ2-2, with D possibly TRBD1 on 6 matching bases. V was clipped by 3 bases and J by 3 bases, with 11 bases between them. This CDR3 is built from 15 residues. Per the germline V gene, CDR1 is ENHRY and CDR2 is SYGVKD. CDR3: CAISDGGADTGELFF. The CDR3 bases are TGTGCCATCAGTGATGGGGGCGCAGACACCGGGGAGCTGTTTTTT.

This clone showed up just a few times. The V and J genes are TRBV19 and TRBJ1-1, with TRBD1 matching 9 bases. J gave up 3 bases and V 6 bases, and 14 bases lay outside the gene matches. The length of the CDR3 is 17 residues. Germline CDR1 reads LNHDA; CDR2 reads SQIVND (reference sequence). Here the CDR3 reads CASSRGWGQGLHTEAFF. CDR3 DNA sequence: TGTGCCAGTAGCCGTGGATGGGGACAGGGATTGCACACTGAAGCTTTCTTT.